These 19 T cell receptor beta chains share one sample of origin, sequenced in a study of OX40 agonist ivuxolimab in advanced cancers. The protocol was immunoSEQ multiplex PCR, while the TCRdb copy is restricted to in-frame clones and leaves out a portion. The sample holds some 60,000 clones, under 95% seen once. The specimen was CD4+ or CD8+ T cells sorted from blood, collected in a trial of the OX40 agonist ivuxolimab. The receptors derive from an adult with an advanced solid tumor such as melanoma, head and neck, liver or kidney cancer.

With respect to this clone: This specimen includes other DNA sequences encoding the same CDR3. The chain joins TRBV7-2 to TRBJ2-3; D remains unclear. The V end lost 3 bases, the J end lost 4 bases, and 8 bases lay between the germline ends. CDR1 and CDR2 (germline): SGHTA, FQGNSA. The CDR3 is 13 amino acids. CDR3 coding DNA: TGTGCCAGCAGCTTCGCAGGTGCAGATACGCAGTATTTT. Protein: CASSFAGADTQYF. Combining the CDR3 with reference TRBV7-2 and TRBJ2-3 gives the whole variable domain GAGVSQSPSNKVTEKGKDVELRCDPISGHTALYWYRQSLGQGLEFLIYFQGNSAPDKSGLPSDRFSAERTGGSVSTLTIQRTQQEDSAVYLCASSFAGADTQYFGPGTRLTVL.

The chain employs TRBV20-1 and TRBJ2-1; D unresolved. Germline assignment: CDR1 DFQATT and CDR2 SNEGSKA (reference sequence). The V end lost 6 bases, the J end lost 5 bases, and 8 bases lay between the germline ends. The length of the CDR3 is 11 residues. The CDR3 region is CSAGENNEQFF. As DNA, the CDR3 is TGCAGTGCGGGCGAGAACAATGAGCAGTTCTTC.

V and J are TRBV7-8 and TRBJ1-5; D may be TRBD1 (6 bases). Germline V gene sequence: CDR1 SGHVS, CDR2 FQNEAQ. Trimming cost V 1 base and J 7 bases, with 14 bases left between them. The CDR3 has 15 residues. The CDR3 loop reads CASSLGAGAGQPQHF. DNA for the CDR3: TGTGCCAGCAGCTTAGGTGCGGGGGCAGGACAGCCCCAGCATTTT.

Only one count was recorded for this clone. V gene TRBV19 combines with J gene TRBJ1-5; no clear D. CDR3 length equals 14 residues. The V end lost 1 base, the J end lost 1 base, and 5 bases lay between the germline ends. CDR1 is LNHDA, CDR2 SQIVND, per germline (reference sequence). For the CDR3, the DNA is TGTGCCAGTAGTATAGGTCACAGCAATCAGCCCCAGCATTTT. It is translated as CASSIGHSNQPQHF.

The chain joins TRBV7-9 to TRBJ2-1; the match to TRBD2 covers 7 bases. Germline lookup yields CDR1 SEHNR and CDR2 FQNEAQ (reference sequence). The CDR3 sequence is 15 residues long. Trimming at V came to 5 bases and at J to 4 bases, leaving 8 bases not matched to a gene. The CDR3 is CASSPGSGIYNEQFF. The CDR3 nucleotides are TGTGCCAGCAGCCCAGGAAGCGGGATATACAATGAGCAGTTCTTC. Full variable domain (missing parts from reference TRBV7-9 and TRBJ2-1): DTGVSQNPRHKITKRGQNVTFRCDPISEHNRLYWYRQTLGQGPEFLTYFQNEAQLEKSRLLSDRFSAERPKGSFSTLEIQRTEQGDSAMYLCASSPGSGIYNEQFFGPGTRLTVL.

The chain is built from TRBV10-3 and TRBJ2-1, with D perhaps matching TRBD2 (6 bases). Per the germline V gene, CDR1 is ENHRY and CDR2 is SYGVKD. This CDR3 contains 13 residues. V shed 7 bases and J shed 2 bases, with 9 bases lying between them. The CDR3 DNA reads TGTGCCATCAAGGAGGGCGCCTACAATGAGCAGTTCTTC. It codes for CAIKEGAYNEQFF.

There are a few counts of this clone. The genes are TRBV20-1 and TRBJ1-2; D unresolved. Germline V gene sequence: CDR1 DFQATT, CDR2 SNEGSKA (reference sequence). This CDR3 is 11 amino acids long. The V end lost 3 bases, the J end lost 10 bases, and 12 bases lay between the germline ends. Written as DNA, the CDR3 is TGCAGTGCTAGGGTTAGGTGGGACTACACCTTC. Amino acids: CSARVRWDYTF.

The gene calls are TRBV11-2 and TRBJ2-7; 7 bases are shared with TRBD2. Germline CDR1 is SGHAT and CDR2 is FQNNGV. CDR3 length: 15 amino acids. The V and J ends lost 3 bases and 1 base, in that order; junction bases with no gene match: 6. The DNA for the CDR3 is TGTGCCAGCAGCTTTCTCCGGGGGGATTCCTACGAGCAGTACTTC. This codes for CASSFLRGDSYEQYF.

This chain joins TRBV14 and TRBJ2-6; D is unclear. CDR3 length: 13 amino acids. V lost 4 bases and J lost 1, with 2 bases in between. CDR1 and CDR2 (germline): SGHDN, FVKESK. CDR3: CASSRSGANVLTF. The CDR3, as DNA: TGTGCCAGCAGCCGTTCTGGGGCCAACGTCCTGACTTTC.

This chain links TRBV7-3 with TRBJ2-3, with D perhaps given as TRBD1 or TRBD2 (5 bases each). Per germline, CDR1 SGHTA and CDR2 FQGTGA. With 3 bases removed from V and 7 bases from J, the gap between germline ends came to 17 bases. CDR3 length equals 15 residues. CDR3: CASSLDSGTKNTQYF. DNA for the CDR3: TGTGCCAGCAGCTTGGACTCCGGGACCAAAAATACGCAGTATTTT.

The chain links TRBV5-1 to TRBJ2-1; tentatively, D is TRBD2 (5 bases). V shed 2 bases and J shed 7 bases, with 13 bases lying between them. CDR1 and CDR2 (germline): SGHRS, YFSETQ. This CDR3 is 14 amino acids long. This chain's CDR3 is CASSFEGFRNEQFF. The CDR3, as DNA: TGCGCCAGCAGCTTCGAGGGCTTTCGAAATGAGCAGTTCTTC.

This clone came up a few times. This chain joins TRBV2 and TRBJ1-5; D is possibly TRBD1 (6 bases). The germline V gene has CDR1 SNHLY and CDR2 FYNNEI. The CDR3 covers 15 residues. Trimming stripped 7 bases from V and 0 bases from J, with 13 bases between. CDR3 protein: CASNYGGHSNQPQHF. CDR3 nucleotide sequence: TGTGCCAGCAATTACGGGGGGCATAGCAATCAGCCCCAGCATTTT.

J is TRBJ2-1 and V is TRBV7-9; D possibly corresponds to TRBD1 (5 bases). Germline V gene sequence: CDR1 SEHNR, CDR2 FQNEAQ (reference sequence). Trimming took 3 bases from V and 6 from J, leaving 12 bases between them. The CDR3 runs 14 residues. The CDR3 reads CASSFGKGINEQFF. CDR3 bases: TGTGCCAGCAGCTTCGGAAAGGGGATCAATGAGCAGTTCTTC.

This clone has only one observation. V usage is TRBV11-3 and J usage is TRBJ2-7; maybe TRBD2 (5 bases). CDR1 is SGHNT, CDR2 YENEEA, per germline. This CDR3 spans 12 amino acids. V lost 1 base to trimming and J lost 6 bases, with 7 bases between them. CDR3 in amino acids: CASSLGRFEQYF. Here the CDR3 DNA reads TGTGCCAGCAGCTTAGGGAGGTTCGAGCAGTACTTC.

The CDR3 loop is CASSPRQGQETQYF. The CDR3 DNA sequence: TGTGCCAGCTCACCTCGACAGGGCCAAGAGACCCAGTACTTC. The gene calls are TRBV18 and TRBJ2-5, with 7 nucleotides matching TRBD1. The CDR3 loop spans 14 amino acids. The ends lost 3 bases at V and 1 base at J; junction bases unmatched: 2. Germline V gene data show CDR1 as KGHSH and CDR2 as LQKENI.

The CDR3 nucleotides read TGCGCCAGCAGCACGGACACCGGACGGTACAATGAGCAGTTCTTC. Amino acid sequence: CASSTDTGRYNEQFF. This chain links TRBV5-1 with TRBJ2-1; a weak D match, TRBD1 (5 bases). CDR1 is SGHRS and CDR2 is YFSETQ in the germline V gene. The CDR3 has 15 amino acids. V lost 4 bases to trimming and J lost 4 bases, with 15 bases between them.

CDR3 residues: CASHTGAAGANVLTF. As DNA, the CDR3 is TGTGCCAGCCATACAGGGGCGGCTGGGGCCAACGTCCTGACTTTC. The J gene is TRBJ2-6, the V gene TRBV18; 7 nucleotides match TRBD1. With V trimmed by 8 bases and J by 2 bases, 6 bases remained unmatched. The CDR3 loop spans 15 amino acids. Germline V lookup: CDR1 KGHSH, CDR2 LQKENI.

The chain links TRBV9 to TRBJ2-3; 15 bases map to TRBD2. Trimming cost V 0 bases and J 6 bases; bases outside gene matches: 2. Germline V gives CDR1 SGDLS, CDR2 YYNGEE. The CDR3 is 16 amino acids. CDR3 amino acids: CASSVGGTSGRDTQYF. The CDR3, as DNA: TGTGCCAGCAGCGTAGGGGGGACTAGCGGGAGGGATACGCAGTATTTT.

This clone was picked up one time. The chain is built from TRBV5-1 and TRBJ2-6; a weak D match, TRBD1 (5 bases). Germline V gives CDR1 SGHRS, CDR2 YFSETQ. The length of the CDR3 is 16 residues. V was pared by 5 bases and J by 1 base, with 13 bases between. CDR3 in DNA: TGCGCCAGCAGGGCAGGGTTCTATTCTGGGGCCAACGTCCTGACTTTC. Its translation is CASRAGFYSGANVLTF.